This TCR beta chain comes out of a study of T cell repertoires in cytomegalovirus infection. Study details: HLA-C-restricted CMV epitopes, recently identified, and well-studied HLA-B-restricted ones were used by the study. Public signatures in TCR beta pointed to CMV infection and matching HLA type.

Study results and limitations: Ex vivo responses were dominated by HLA-C-restricted CMV-specific TCR beta clonotypes.

This clonotype was found a few times. The antigen is unknown. TCRdb redid the calling of the reads with MiXCR, one entry per CDR3 protein. The repertoire has hundreds of thousands of distinct CDR3 sequences, approximately 33% of them found once; the top ten carry approximately 18%. V was clipped by 4 bases and J by 7 bases, with 16 bases between them. Germline lookup yields CDR1 DFQATT and CDR2 SNEGSKA (reference sequence). The CDR3 runs 13 residues. The chain has TRBV20-1 and TRBJ1-1; D is ambiguous. This sequence originates from a human donor in good health (CMV status not recorded). Some clones in this sample may be carry-over from other donors' samples. Material: cultured PBMCs, obtained from culture after CMV antigen stimulation. CDR3 sequence reads: CSATARPGVEAFF. The CDR3 coding sequence is TGCAGTGCTACCGCGCGGCCCGGGGTTGAAGCTTTCTTT.